The rows below give T cell receptor beta chains drawn from one sample of a study of blood T cells in healthy people across ages. Each CDR3 protein gets one entry after TCRdb re-called the 5' RACE reads with MiXCR. The data hold some 370,000 distinct CDR3 sequences, with more than 45% observed a single time. Material for sequencing was blood. Receptor source: a man between 60 and 75 years old in good health. CDR3s include the opening cysteine and the closing phenylalanine or tryptophan. Each record gives: clone size, D gene, V gene, J gene, CDR3 protein, CDR3 DNA. The D gene is left open where the match is weak. Only some rows state a clone size, as once, few, many or a class for expanded clones.

clone_size: .; d_call: .; v_call: TRBV20-1; j_call: TRBJ2-3; cdr3_aa: CSVNSRRSLTERTDTQYF; cdr3_nt: TGCAGTGTCAATAGCCGAAGAAGCTTGACGGAGCGCACAGATACGCAGTATTTT
clone_size: .; d_call: .; v_call: TRBV9; j_call: TRBJ2-3; cdr3_aa: CASSVGAAPSTDTQYF; cdr3_nt: TGTGCCAGCAGCGTAGGGGCAGCACCAAGCACAGATACGCAGTATTTT
clone_size: few; d_call: .; v_call: TRBV24-1; j_call: TRBJ2-1; cdr3_aa: CATGVGYNEQFF; cdr3_nt: TGTGCCACTGGAGTAGGCTACAATGAGCAGTTCTTC
clone_size: .; d_call: .; v_call: TRBV7-9; j_call: TRBJ2-5; cdr3_aa: CASSRPARGGETQYF; cdr3_nt: TGTGCCAGCAGCCGTCCAGCCCGGGGAGGAGAGACCCAGTACTTC
clone_size: few; d_call: TRBD1; v_call: TRBV29-1; j_call: TRBJ2-7; cdr3_aa: CSAQGVGYEQYF; cdr3_nt: TGCAGCGCTCAGGGGGTAGGTTACGAGCAGTACTTC
clone_size: .; d_call: .; v_call: TRBV28; j_call: TRBJ2-7; cdr3_aa: CASSSPVAGKNEQYF; cdr3_nt: TGTGCCAGCAGTTCCCCCGTGGCAGGGAAGAACGAGCAGTACTTC
clone_size: few; d_call: TRBD2; v_call: TRBV28; j_call: TRBJ2-5; cdr3_aa: CASSSYFKTSGSGIRTQYF; cdr3_nt: TGTGCCAGCAGTTCTTACTTCAAGACTAGCGGCTCCGGGATTCGGACCCAGTACTTC
clone_size: .; d_call: .; v_call: TRBV7-2; j_call: TRBJ2-7; cdr3_aa: CASSGGGTYEQYF; cdr3_nt: TGTGCCAGCAGCGGCGGTGGGACATACGAGCAGTACTTC
clone_size: .; d_call: TRBD1; v_call: TRBV11-2; j_call: TRBJ2-4; cdr3_aa: CASTPTGGPIRNIQYF; cdr3_nt: TGTGCCAGCACCCCCACAGGGGGCCCTATAAGGAACATTCAGTACTTC
clone_size: once; d_call: TRBD1; v_call: TRBV5-6; j_call: TRBJ2-2; cdr3_aa: CASSLSGTGGLGELFF; cdr3_nt: TGTGCCAGCAGCTTGTCCGGGACAGGGGGCCTCGGGGAGCTGTTTTTT
clone_size: .; d_call: TRBD2; v_call: TRBV27; j_call: TRBJ2-7; cdr3_aa: CASTRSLLTSGRVDEQYF; cdr3_nt: TGTGCCAGCACGCGGTCCCTATTGACTAGCGGGAGAGTTGACGAGCAGTACTTC
clone_size: .; d_call: .; v_call: TRBV7-9; j_call: TRBJ1-4; cdr3_aa: CASSTLQGGDEKLFF; cdr3_nt: TGTGCCAGCAGCACCTTACAGGGAGGGGATGAAAAACTGTTTTTT
clone_size: .; d_call: TRBD2; v_call: TRBV29-1; j_call: TRBJ2-5; cdr3_aa: CSVAPGLARTVKETQYF; cdr3_nt: TGCAGCGTCGCTCCGGGACTAGCTCGCACGGTAAAGGAGACCCAGTACTTC
clone_size: .; d_call: .; v_call: TRBV6-2/TRBV6-3; j_call: TRBJ1-2; cdr3_aa: CASSTRRGRSSGYTF; cdr3_nt: TGTGCCAGCAGTACTCGACGGGGGAGGTCGTCGGGCTACACCTTC
clone_size: .; d_call: .; v_call: TRBV7-2; j_call: TRBJ2-7; cdr3_aa: CASSLGPITAYEQYF; cdr3_nt: TGTGCCAGCAGCTTAGGTCCGATAACAGCCTACGAGCAGTACTTC
clone_size: few; d_call: .; v_call: TRBV20-1; j_call: TRBJ2-6; cdr3_aa: CSAQSPNGANVLTF; cdr3_nt: TGCAGTGCTCAGAGTCCAAATGGGGCCAACGTCCTGACTTTC
clone_size: many; d_call: TRBD2; v_call: TRBV7-8; j_call: TRBJ2-3; cdr3_aa: CASSFTSGGADTQYF; cdr3_nt: TGTGCCAGCAGCTTCACTAGCGGGGGGGCGGATACGCAGTATTTT
clone_size: .; d_call: TRBD2; v_call: TRBV4-3; j_call: TRBJ2-1; cdr3_aa: CASSQAIPLAGGPGKQFF; cdr3_nt: TGCGCCAGCAGCCAGGCTATACCCCTAGCGGGAGGGCCAGGTAAGCAGTTCTTC
clone_size: .; d_call: TRBD2; v_call: TRBV7-9; j_call: TRBJ2-1; cdr3_aa: CASSPGLAGVGYKNEQFF; cdr3_nt: TGTGCCAGCAGCCCGGGACTAGCGGGAGTAGGGTATAAAAATGAGCAGTTCTTC
clone_size: few; d_call: .; v_call: TRBV29-1; j_call: TRBJ2-7; cdr3_aa: CSVVGGYEQYF; cdr3_nt: TGCAGCGTTGTAGGGGGTTACGAGCAGTACTTC
clone_size: .; d_call: TRBD1; v_call: TRBV5-1; j_call: TRBJ2-1; cdr3_aa: CASSYSDREPYNEQFF; cdr3_nt: TGCGCCAGCAGCTACTCCGACAGGGAACCTTACAATGAGCAGTTCTTC
clone_size: .; d_call: .; v_call: TRBV6-2/TRBV6-3; j_call: TRBJ2-1; cdr3_aa: CASRPLAPQTYNEQFF; cdr3_nt: TGTGCCAGCAGGCCACTAGCCCCGCAAACCTACAATGAGCAGTTCTTC
clone_size: .; d_call: .; v_call: TRBV20-1; j_call: TRBJ2-3; cdr3_aa: CSAGLVAADTQYF; cdr3_nt: TGCAGTGCTGGGTTAGTGGCGGCTGATACGCAGTATTTT
clone_size: few; d_call: .; v_call: TRBV11-2; j_call: TRBJ2-3; cdr3_aa: CASSLEGGGRGNTQYF; cdr3_nt: TGTGCCAGCAGCTTAGAGGGTGGTGGGAGAGGAAATACGCAGTATTTT
clone_size: once; d_call: TRBD1; v_call: TRBV6-2/TRBV6-3; j_call: TRBJ2-7; cdr3_aa: CASTPGTGVYEQYF; cdr3_nt: TGTGCCAGCACCCCGGGGACAGGAGTTTACGAGCAGTACTTC
clone_size: .; d_call: .; v_call: TRBV7-9; j_call: TRBJ2-1; cdr3_aa: CASSARQGRENEQFF; cdr3_nt: TGTGCCAGCAGCGCGCGACAGGGACGGGAGAATGAGCAGTTCTTC
clone_size: once; d_call: .; v_call: TRBV20-1; j_call: TRBJ1-1; cdr3_aa: CSARESGTGGDTEAFF; cdr3_nt: TGCAGTGCTAGAGAATCGGGCACCGGGGGGGACACTGAAGCTTTCTTT
clone_size: few; d_call: .; v_call: TRBV6-2/TRBV6-3; j_call: TRBJ1-2; cdr3_aa: CASSYLPSLSGYTF; cdr3_nt: TGTGCCAGCAGTTACTTGCCCTCGCTCAGTGGCTACACCTTC